This T cell receptor (beta chain) was captured in a study of shared clonotypes between healthy human individuals. V gave up 2 bases and J gave up 3 bases; unmatched junction bases: 4. Germline CDR1 reads KGHSH; CDR2 reads LQKENI. CDR3 length equals 15 residues. The naive CD8 population came from CD45RO-negative cells selected for CCR7, without terminally differentiated effector memory CD45RA+ cells. The table came from immunoSEQ multiplex PCR; TCRdb's copy has only in-frame clones and leaves some out. The sample yields about 2,200,000 clones, approximately 94% seen once. The V call is TRBV18, the J call TRBJ2-7; 10 bases align to TRBD2. This receptor was identified in a man between 18 and 35 years old in good health. Some clones in this sample may be carry-over from other donors' samples. Sequencing was performed on naive CD8+ T cells from PBMCs. The CDR3 DNA sequence: TGTGCCAGCTCACCAGCTAGCGGGGGAGACTACGAGCAGTACTTC. It codes for CASSPASGGDYEQYF.